The rows below give T cell receptor beta chains drawn from one sample of a study of T cell changes during pregnancy in multiple sclerosis. Only in-frame clones appear in the TCRdb table, and some are missing; sequencing was by immunoSEQ multiplex PCR. This table has around 32,000 clones, approximately 90% appearing once. The starting material was CD8+ T cells from peripheral blood mononuclear cells, obtained before pregnancy. All receptors come from a female donor with multiple sclerosis, enrolled in a pregnancy study. Each CDR3 is given with its conserved first and last residue. Each record gives: D gene, J gene, V gene, CDR3 protein, CDR3 DNA. The D gene is left open where the match is weak.

D gene: .
J gene: TRBJ2-7
V gene: TRBV27
CDR3 protein: CASSLSGGGSEQYF
CDR3 DNA: TGTGCCAGCAGTTTATCAGGGGGGGGCAGCGAGCAGTACTTC

D gene: .
J gene: TRBJ1-4
V gene: TRBV21-1
CDR3 protein: CASWDRTHEKLFF
CDR3 DNA: TGTGCCAGCTGGGACAGAACTCATGAAAAACTGTTTTTT

D gene: TRBD2
J gene: TRBJ2-1
V gene: TRBV2
CDR3 protein: CASSLTSGSYNEQFF
CDR3 DNA: TGTGCCAGCAGCCTGACTAGCGGGAGTTACAATGAGCAGTTCTTC

D gene: TRBD2
J gene: TRBJ2-3
V gene: TRBV4-3
CDR3 protein: CASSQATSGGADTQYF
CDR3 DNA: TGCGCCAGCAGCCAGGCCACTAGCGGGGGGGCAGATACGCAGTATTTT

D gene: .
J gene: TRBJ2-1
V gene: TRBV6-4
CDR3 protein: CASSEGGESYNEQFF
CDR3 DNA: TGTGCCAGCAGTGAAGGGGGAGAGTCCTACAATGAGCAGTTCTTC

D gene: TRBD1
J gene: TRBJ1-1
V gene: TRBV4-3
CDR3 protein: CASSSGTEMNTEAFF
CDR3 DNA: TGCGCCAGCTCCTCCGGGACAGAGATGAACACTGAAGCTTTCTTT

D gene: TRBD1
J gene: TRBJ1-1
V gene: TRBV9
CDR3 protein: CASSVVSPGQGRTEAFF
CDR3 DNA: TGTGCCAGCAGCGTAGTTTCCCCCGGACAGGGGCGCACTGAAGCTTTCTTT

D gene: TRBD1
J gene: TRBJ1-6
V gene: TRBV7-6
CDR3 protein: CASSPTGLANSPLHF
CDR3 DNA: TGTGCCAGCAGCCCGACAGGGCTAGCGAATTCACCCCTCCACTTT

D gene: TRBD2
J gene: TRBJ2-3
V gene: TRBV15
CDR3 protein: CATSIGTTNTQYF
CDR3 DNA: TGTGCCACCAGCATTGGGACTACGAATACGCAGTATTTT

D gene: TRBD2
J gene: TRBJ2-1
V gene: TRBV7-9
CDR3 protein: CASSSDGLAGDNEQFF
CDR3 DNA: TGTGCCAGCAGCTCAGACGGACTAGCGGGAGACAATGAGCAGTTCTTC